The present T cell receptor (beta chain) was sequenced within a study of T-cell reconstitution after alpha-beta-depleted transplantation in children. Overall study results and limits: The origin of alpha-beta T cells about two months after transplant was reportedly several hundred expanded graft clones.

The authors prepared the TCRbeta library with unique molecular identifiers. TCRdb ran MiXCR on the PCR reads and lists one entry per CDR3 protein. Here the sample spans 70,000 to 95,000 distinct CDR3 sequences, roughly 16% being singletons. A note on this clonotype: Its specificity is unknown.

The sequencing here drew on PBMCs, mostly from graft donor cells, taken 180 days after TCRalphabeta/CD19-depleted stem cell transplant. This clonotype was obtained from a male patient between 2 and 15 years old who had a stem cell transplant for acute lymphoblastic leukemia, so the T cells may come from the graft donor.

The CDR3 sequence is CASSLVSGSNTEAFF. CDR3 DNA: TGTGCCAGCAGCTTAGTATCAGGGTCGAACACTGAAGCTTTCTTT. The chain recombines TRBV7-9 with TRBJ1-1; perhaps TRBD1 as D (5 bases). CDR1 and CDR2 from the germline V gene are SEHNR and FQNEAQ (reference sequence). Trimming shortened V by 1 base and J by 1 base, and 10 bases separated the two germline ends. CDR3 length equals 15 residues.